Listed below are T cell receptor beta chains from one sample, sequenced in a study of blood T cell repertoires in COVID-19. Sequencing was performed with immunoSEQ multiplex PCR; in TCRdb, only in-frame clones are kept and a portion is missing. This table holds about 73,000 clones, roughly 85% found once. Sequencing was done on a sample of peripheral blood. The source is a woman aged 55-69 years with acute or convalescent COVID-19. The CDR3 runs from the conserved cysteine through the conserved F or W. D genes are given only for firm matches. Clone size is stated in some rows and not others, as once, few, many or a class when expanded.

clone_size,v_call,j_call,d_call,cdr3_nt,cdr3_aa
.,TRBV4-1,TRBJ2-7,TRBD1,TGCGCCAGCAGCCAAGCGGGACAGGGGGCTTACGAGCAGTACTTC,CASSQAGQGAYEQYF
.,TRBV19,TRBJ1-5,TRBD1,TGTGCCAGTAGTTTAAGACAGGGGATAGGCCTGGGGGGTAATCAGCCCCAGCATTTT,CASSLRQGIGLGGNQPQHF
.,TRBV5-4,TRBJ2-3,TRBD1,TGTGCCAGCAGCATAAGGACAGGGGGGGAAGATACGCAGTATTTT,CASSIRTGGEDTQYF
once,TRBV30,TRBJ1-2,TRBD1,TGTGCCTGGGGCTACAGGGGCTATGGCTACACCTTC,CAWGYRGYGYTF
once,TRBV11-1,TRBJ1-1,.,TGTGCCAGCAGCTCAAACAGGAGCCCAGAAGCTTTCTTT,CASSSNRSPEAFF
.,TRBV6-5,TRBJ1-1,.,TGTGCCAGCAGGCGGGACCCCGGGGGGACTGAAGCTTTCTTT,CASRRDPGGTEAFF
.,TRBV29-1,TRBJ2-1,.,TGCAGCGCCATTCGGCAGGGCCCTTACAATGAGCAGTTCTTC,CSAIRQGPYNEQFF
.,TRBV20-1,TRBJ1-4,.,TGCAGTGCTAGTAGTAACCCACTACTCAGGGGATCGGGACGTGAAAAACTGTTTTTT,CSASSNPLLRGSGREKLFF
.,TRBV7-9,TRBJ2-5,TRBD1,TGTGCCAGCAGCCCGTCGGGACAGAGTCAAGAGACCCAGTACTTC,CASSPSGQSQETQYF
.,TRBV5-4,TRBJ2-5,.,TGTGCCAGCAGCCCGGAAGCTGGGGCCGGGGAGACCCAGTACTTC,CASSPEAGAGETQYF
.,TRBV7-9,TRBJ1-6,TRBD1,TGTGCCAGCAGCTCGTGGGGACAGGGGATCTCTTCACCCCTCCACTTT,CASSSWGQGISSPLHF
.,TRBV7-9,TRBJ2-1,TRBD2,TGTGCCAGCAGCTCCTCTAGCGGCTCCTACAATGAGCAGTTCTTC,CASSSSSGSYNEQFF